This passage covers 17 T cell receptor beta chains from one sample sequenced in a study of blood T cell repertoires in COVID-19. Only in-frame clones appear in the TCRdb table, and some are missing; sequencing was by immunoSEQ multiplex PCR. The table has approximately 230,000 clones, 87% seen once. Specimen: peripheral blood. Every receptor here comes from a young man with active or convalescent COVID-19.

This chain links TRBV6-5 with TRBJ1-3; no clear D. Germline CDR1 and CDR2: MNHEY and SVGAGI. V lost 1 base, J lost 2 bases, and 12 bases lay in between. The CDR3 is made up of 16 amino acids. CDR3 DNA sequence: TGTGCCAGCAGTTACTATAAGACGGGAACTGGAAACACCATATATTTT. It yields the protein CASSYYKTGTGNTIYF.

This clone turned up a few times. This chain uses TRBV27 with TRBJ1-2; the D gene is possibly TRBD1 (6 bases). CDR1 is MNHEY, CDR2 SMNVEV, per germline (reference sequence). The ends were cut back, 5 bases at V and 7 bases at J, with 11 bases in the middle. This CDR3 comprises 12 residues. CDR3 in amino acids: CASSKQGGGYTF. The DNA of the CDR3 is TGTGCCAGCAGTAAACAGGGTGGTGGCTACACCTTC.

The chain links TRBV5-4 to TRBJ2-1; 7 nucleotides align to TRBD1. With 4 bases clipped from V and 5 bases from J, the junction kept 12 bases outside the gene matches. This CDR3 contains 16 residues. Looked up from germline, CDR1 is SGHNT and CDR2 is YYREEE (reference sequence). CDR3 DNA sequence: TGTGCCAGCAGCCCCCTGCCGACAGGGCTGGACAATGAGCAGTTCTTC. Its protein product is CASSPLPTGLDNEQFF.

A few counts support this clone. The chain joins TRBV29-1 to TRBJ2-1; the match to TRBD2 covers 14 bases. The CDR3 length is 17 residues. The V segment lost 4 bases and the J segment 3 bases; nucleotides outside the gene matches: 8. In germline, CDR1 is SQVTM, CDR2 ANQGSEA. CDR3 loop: CSVAGLAGGYHYNEQFF. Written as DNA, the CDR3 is TGCAGCGTTGCCGGACTAGCGGGGGGCTACCACTACAATGAGCAGTTCTTC.

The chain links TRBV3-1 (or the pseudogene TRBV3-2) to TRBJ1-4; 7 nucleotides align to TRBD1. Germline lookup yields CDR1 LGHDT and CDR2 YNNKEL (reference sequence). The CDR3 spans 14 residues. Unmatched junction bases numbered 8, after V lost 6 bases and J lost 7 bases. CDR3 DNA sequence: TGTGCCAGCAGGCGACAGGGAGGCGGTGAAAAACTGTTTTTT. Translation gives CASRRQGGGEKLFF.

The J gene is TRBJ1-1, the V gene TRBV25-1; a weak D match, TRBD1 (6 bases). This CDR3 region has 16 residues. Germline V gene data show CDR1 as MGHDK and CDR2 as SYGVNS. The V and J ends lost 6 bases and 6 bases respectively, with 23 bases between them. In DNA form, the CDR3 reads TGTGCCAGCAGGCACCCGGGGGGGGGCGCATTAGCTGAAGCTTTCTTT. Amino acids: CASRHPGGGALAEAFF.

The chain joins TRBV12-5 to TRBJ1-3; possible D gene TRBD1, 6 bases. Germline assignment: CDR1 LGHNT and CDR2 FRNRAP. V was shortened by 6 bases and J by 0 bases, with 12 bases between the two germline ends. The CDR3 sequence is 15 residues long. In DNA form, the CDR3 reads TGTGCTAGTGGGAAACAGGGATCCTCTGGAAACACCATATATTTT. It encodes CASGKQGSSGNTIYF.

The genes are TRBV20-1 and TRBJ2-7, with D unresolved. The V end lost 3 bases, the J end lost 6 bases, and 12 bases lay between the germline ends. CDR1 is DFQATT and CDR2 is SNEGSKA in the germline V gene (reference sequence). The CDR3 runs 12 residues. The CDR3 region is CSASSILREQYF. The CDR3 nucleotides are TGCAGTGCTAGTTCTATCCTACGCGAGCAGTACTTC.

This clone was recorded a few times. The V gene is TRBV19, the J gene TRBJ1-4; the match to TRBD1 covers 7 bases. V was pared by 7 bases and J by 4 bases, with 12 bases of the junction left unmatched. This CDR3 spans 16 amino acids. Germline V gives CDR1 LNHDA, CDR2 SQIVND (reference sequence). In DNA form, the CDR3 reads TGTGCCAGTACCCCGGACAGGCCCGGCTTTAATGAAAAACTGTTTTTT. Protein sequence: CASTPDRPGFNEKLFF.

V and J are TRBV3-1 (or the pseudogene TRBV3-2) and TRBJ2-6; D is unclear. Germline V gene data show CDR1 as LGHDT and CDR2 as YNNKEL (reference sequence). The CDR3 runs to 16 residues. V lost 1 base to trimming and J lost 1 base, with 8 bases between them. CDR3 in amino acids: CASSQVRGSGANVLTF. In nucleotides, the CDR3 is TGTGCCAGCAGCCAAGTGAGAGGTTCTGGGGCCAACGTCCTGACTTTC.

The DNA of the CDR3 is TGTGCCACCAGCAGCCTTGGGCCGAACACTGAAGCTTTCTTT. It specifies CATSSLGPNTEAFF. The genes are TRBV15 and TRBJ1-1, with D unresolved. The CDR3 is 14 residues long. Trimming took off 3 bases at V and 1 base at J, with 9 bases between the two ends. CDR1 LNHNV and CDR2 YYDKDF come from the germline V gene (reference sequence).

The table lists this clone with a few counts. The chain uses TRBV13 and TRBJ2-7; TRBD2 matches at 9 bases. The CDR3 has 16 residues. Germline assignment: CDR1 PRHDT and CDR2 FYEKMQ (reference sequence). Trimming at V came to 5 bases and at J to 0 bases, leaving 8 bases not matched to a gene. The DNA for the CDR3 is TGTGCCAGCAGCCCCGTAGCGGGAGAGAGCTCCTACGAGCAGTACTTC. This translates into CASSPVAGESSYEQYF.

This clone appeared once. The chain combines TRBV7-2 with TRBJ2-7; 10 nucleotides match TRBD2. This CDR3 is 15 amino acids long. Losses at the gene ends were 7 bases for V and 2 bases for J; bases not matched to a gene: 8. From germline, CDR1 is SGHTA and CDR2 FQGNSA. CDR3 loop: CASTYLAGDAYEQYF. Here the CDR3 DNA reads TGTGCCAGCACCTACCTAGCGGGAGATGCCTACGAGCAGTACTTC.

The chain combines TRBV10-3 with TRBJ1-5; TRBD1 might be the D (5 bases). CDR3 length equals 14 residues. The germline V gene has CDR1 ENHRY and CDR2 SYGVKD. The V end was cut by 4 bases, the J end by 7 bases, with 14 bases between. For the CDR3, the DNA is TGTGCCATCAGTGCCGACCCCACAGGACAGCCCCAGCATTTT. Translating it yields CAISADPTGQPQHF.

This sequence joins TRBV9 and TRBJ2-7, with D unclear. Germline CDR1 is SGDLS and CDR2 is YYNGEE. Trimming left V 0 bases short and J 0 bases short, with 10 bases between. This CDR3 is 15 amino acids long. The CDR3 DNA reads TGTGCCAGCAGCGTAGCTTCAGGATTCTCCTACGAGCAGTACTTC. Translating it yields CASSVASGFSYEQYF.

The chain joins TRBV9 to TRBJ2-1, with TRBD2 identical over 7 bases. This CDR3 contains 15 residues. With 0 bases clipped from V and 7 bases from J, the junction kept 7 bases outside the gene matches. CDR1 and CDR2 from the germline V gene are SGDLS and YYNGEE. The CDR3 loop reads CASSVEGRAGNEQFF. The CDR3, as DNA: TGTGCCAGCAGCGTAGAAGGGAGGGCCGGGAATGAGCAGTTCTTC.

CDR3 sequence: CASSEAIGLAGGEQFF. The CDR3 region has the DNA TGTGCCAGCAGTGAAGCTATTGGACTAGCGGGAGGTGAGCAGTTCTTC. V is TRBV6-1 and J is TRBJ2-1; TRBD2 matches 14 bases. Unmatched junction bases numbered 4, after V lost 0 bases and J lost 9 bases. Germline CDR1 is MNHNS and CDR2 is SASEGT. The CDR3 consists of 16 residues.